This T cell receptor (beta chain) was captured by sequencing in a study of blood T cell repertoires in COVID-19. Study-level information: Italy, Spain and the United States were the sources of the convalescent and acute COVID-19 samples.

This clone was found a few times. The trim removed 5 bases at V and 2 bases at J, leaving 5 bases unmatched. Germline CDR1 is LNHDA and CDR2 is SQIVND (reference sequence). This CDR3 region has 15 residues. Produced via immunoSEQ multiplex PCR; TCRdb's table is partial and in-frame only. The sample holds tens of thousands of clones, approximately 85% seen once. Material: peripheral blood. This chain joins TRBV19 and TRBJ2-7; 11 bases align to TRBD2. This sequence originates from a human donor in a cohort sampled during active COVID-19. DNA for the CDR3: TGTGCCAGTAGTGGGGGACTAGCGGCAACCTACGAGCAGTACTTC. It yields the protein CASSGGLAATYEQYF.